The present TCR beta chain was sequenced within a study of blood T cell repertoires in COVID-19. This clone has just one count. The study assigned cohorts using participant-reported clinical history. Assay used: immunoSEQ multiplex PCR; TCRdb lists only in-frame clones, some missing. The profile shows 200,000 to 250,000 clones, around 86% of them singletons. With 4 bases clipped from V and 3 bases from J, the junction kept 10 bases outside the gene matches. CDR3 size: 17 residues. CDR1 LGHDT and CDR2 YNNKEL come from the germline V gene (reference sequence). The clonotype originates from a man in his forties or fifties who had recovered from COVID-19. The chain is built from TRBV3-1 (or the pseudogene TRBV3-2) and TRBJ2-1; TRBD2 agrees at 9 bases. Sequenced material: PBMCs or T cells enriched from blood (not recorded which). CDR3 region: CASSRLGGSGGYNEQFF. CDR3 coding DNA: TGTGCCAGCAGCCGCCTCGGCGGTAGCGGGGGCTACAATGAGCAGTTCTTC.